A single sample gave rise to the 15 T cell receptor beta chains below, sequenced in a study of identical twins. From the 5' RACE reads, TCRdb called clonotypes with MiXCR, one entry per CDR3 protein. The sample shows some 900,000 distinct CDR3 sequences, roughly 12% of them seen only once. This same sample was also taken into another study, of yellow fever vaccine responses in identical twins.

Input material: PBMCs. Source of these receptors: a woman aged 18-35 years in good health.

This clonotype was recorded at least ten times. DNA for the CDR3: TGTGCCAGCAGTTTGGGGACTAGCGGAGCCAAAAACATTCAGTACTTC. Amino acids: CASSLGTSGAKNIQYF. The chain is built from TRBV12-3 or TRBV12-4 and TRBJ2-4; 11 bases match TRBD2. The CDR3 is 16 amino acids. V trimming: 3 bases; J trimming: 0 bases; junction bases outside the gene matches: 1.

This clonotype was counted a few times. The chain links TRBV7-9 to TRBJ2-7, with 10 bases lining up with TRBD2. Germline CDR1 and CDR2: SEHNR and FQNEAQ (reference sequence). The junction had 5 bases not matched to a gene; V was cut back by 5 bases and J by 1 base. The CDR3 length is 15 residues. CDR3 sequence (DNA): TGTGCCAGCAGCCCGCTAGCGGGAGTGTCCTACGAGCAGTACTTC. This sequence encodes CASSPLAGVSYEQYF.

This clonotype was recorded at least ten times. V is TRBV25-1 and J is TRBJ1-2, with D possibly matching TRBD1 (5 bases). The CDR3 consists of 15 residues. The V and J ends lost 5 bases and 2 bases respectively, with 15 bases between them. Germline lookup yields CDR1 MGHDK and CDR2 SYGVNS. The CDR3, as DNA: TGTGCCAGCAGTTACGGACACTTATACAACTATGGCTACACCTTC. The encoded protein is CASSYGHLYNYGYTF.

This clonotype was counted many times. This chain uses TRBV20-1 with TRBJ1-2; 8 bases line up with TRBD1. Trimming took 1 base from V and 5 from J; bases not matched to a gene: 6. The CDR3 is 14 amino acids. Germline V gives CDR1 DFQATT, CDR2 SNEGSKA (reference sequence). CDR3 amino acids: CSARGQGNQYGYTF. The DNA of the CDR3 is TGCAGTGCTAGAGGACAGGGGAACCAATATGGCTACACCTTC.

This clonotype was observed at least ten times. The chain has TRBV7-2 and TRBJ1-6; D gene ambiguous. CDR1 is SGHTA, CDR2 FQGNSA, per germline. The length of the CDR3 is 13 residues. V lost 10 bases and J 7 bases, leaving 14 bases between the germline ends. This CDR3 is CAIQQPINSPLHF. The CDR3 region has the DNA TGTGCCATCCAACAGCCGATCAATTCACCCCTCCACTTT.

Ten or more counts support this clonotype. V is TRBV12-3 or TRBV12-4 and J is TRBJ1-5, with 8 nucleotides matching TRBD1. After removal of 5 bases from V and 5 bases from J, the junction contained 2 bases not matched to a gene. The length of the CDR3 is 13 residues. CDR3 DNA sequence: TGTGCCAGCAGTCCGACAGGGGATCAGCCCCAGCATTTT. Translation gives CASSPTGDQPQHF.

This clonotype occurred many times. In DNA form, the CDR3 reads TGTGCCAGCAGTGAATCGAGGAGCCCCACAGATACGCAGTATTTT. Its translation is CASSESRSPTDTQYF. V gene TRBV25-1 combines with J gene TRBJ2-3; no reliable D call. Trimming removed 1 base from V and 2 bases from J, with 10 bases in between. Per the germline V gene, CDR1 is MGHDK and CDR2 is SYGVNS. The CDR3 is 15 amino acids.

The J gene is TRBJ2-7, the V gene TRBV20-1; 9 nucleotides agree with TRBD1. The CDR3 has 14 residues. V trimming: 6 bases; J trimming: 7 bases; junction bases outside the gene matches: 13. Germline loops: CDR1 DFQATT, CDR2 SNEGSKA (reference sequence). This CDR3 reads CSASTGGTPKEQYF. The DNA for the CDR3 is TGCAGTGCCAGCACAGGGGGCACTCCTAAGGAGCAGTACTTC.

The sample holds a few counts of this clonotype. This chain links TRBV6-5 with TRBJ1-4, with D unresolved. With 0 bases removed from V and 2 bases from J, the gap between germline ends came to 7 bases. Germline values: CDR1 MNHEY, CDR2 SVGAGI. The CDR3 has 15 amino acids. The DNA of the CDR3 is TGTGCCAGCAGTTACTCGGCCGGCACTAATGAAAAACTGTTTTTT. This encodes CASSYSAGTNEKLFF.

This clonotype has only a few counts. V and J are TRBV6-6 and TRBJ2-7; 7 positions match TRBD1. This CDR3 contains 11 residues. Germline CDR1 and CDR2: MNHNY and SVGAGI (reference sequence). Losses at the gene ends were 8 bases for V and 6 bases for J; bases not matched to a gene: 4. CDR3 loop: CASGTGVEQYV. For the CDR3, the DNA is TGTGCCAGCGGAACAGGGGTCGAGCAGTACGTC.

This clonotype was observed a few times. This chain connects TRBV11-2 to TRBJ1-1; perhaps TRBD1 as D (6 bases). The CDR3 is 15 residues long. V dropped 5 bases and J dropped 9 bases, with 22 bases sitting between them. The germline V gene encodes CDR1 SGHAT and CDR2 FQNNGV. The CDR3 DNA is TGTGCCAGCAGCGCGACATCAGGGGATCCTTCTCAAGCTTTCTTT. Amino acids: CASSATSGDPSQAFF.

This clonotype came up a few times. The V call is TRBV19, the J call TRBJ2-1; possibly TRBD1 or TRBD2 for D (5 bases each). Germline CDR1 and CDR2: LNHDA and SQIVND (reference sequence). The CDR3 totals 16 residues. V lost 7 bases and J 2 bases, leaving 18 bases between the germline ends. The CDR3 here is CASTPGARKTYNEQFF. The CDR3 DNA follows: TGTGCCAGTACTCCCGGGGCGAGGAAAACCTACAATGAGCAGTTCTTC.

The rearrangement joins TRBV3-1 to TRBJ2-3; 10 bases line up with TRBD1. The CDR3 covers 16 residues. Trimming at V came to 1 base and at J to 5 bases, leaving 6 bases not matched to a gene. From germline, CDR1 is LGHDT and CDR2 YNNKEL (reference sequence). DNA of the CDR3: TGTGCCAGCAGCCAAGGTGACAGGGGGCATAGAGATACGCAGTATTTT. Protein product: CASSQGDRGHRDTQYF.

This clonotype has ten or more counts. J is TRBJ2-2 and V is TRBV6-2 or TRBV6-3, with D hard to call. This CDR3 comprises 11 residues. The germline V and J ends were trimmed by 3 bases and 8 bases, with 4 bases remaining between them. CDR1 is MNHEY, CDR2 SVGEGT, per germline. The CDR3 bases are TGTGCCAGCAGTTATCCGGGGGAGCTGTTTTTT. Translated: CASSYPGELFF.

The rearrangement uses TRBV3-1 and TRBJ2-1; 9 bases align to TRBD2. This CDR3 is built from 16 residues. Unmatched junction bases numbered 9, after V lost 5 bases and J lost 4 bases. Germline lookup yields CDR1 LGHDT and CDR2 YNNKEL (reference sequence). The CDR3 spells CASSFVAGVGYNEQFF. CDR3 nucleotide sequence: TGTGCCAGCAGCTTCGTAGCGGGGGTCGGGTACAATGAGCAGTTCTTC.